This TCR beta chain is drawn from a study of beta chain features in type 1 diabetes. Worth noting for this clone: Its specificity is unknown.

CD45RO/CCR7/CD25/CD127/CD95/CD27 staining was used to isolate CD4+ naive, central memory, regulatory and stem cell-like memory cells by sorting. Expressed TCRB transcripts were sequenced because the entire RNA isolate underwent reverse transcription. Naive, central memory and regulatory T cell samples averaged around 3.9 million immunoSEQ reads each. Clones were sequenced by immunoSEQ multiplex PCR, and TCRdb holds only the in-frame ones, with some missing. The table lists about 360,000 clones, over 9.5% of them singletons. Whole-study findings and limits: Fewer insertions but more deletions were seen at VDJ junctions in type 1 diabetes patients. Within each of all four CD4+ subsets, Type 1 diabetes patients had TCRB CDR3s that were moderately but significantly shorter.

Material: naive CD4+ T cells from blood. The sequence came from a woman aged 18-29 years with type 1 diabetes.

The CDR3 here is CASRPLSLQSYEQYF. The CDR3 coding sequence is TGCGCCAGCAGACCTCTCTCGTTACAATCCTACGAGCAGTACTTC. The chain uses TRBV5-1 and TRBJ2-7; no reliable D call. The V gene lost 5 bases and the J gene lost 1 base, with 16 bases spanning the gap. The V gene's germline CDR1 is SGHRS and CDR2 YFSETQ. The CDR3 is 15 amino acids.